This T cell receptor beta chain originates from a study of vaccination and CD4 T cells after COVID-19. From germline, CDR1 is MNHEY and CDR2 SVGEGT. The CDR3 has 18 amino acids. V lost 5 bases to trimming and J lost 2 bases; unmatched junction nucleotides: 12. Scientists ran DNA taken from cultured CD4+ T cells through the Oncomine TCR Beta short-read assay for sequencing. MiXCR, run by TCRdb on the PCR reads, gives a single entry per CDR3 protein. Seen here are almost 6,000 distinct CDR3 sequences, roughly 52% observed once, and the top ten hold more than 20%. To note about this clonotype: What it binds is unknown.

Treatment in this sample: approximately 9-day PBMC culture with coronavirus spike peptide pools or control peptides (ViraFEST assay). The sample consisted of CD4+ T cells from blood, cultured in vitro. This sequence originates from a human donor who had recovered from COVID-19. This chain connects TRBV6-2 or TRBV6-3 to TRBJ1-5; 10 bases map to TRBD1. CDR3 in DNA: TGTGCCAGCAGTCCCCATGGGGACAGGGGTTTGCGCAATCAGCCCCAGCATTTT. Translated, it gives CASSPHGDRGLRNQPQHF.